What follows is one T cell receptor (beta chain) and its context. This clonotype was found many times. It has no known antigen specificity. Nothing much larger sits one base from this clone, and base qualities are not available. CDR1 and CDR2 are read off the germline V gene as SGHAT and FQNNGV. A distance of 11 bases separates the germline ends of V and J, which lose 4 bases and 10 bases respectively. The CDR3 measures 12 amino acids from cysteine to phenylalanine. Just CDR3 DNA is preserved here, 36 bases in frame from base 1. Separate amplification of TCR alpha and beta chain libraries was performed from the second PCR step onward. CMV status of each donor was established by measuring IFNgamma production from CD4+ T cells after fresh PBMCs were stimulated overnight with CMV viral lysate. CD4 T cells were positively selected using Miltenyi beads, after which CD8 T cells were positively selected from the CD4-negative fraction. Cells stained for CD3, CD4, CD8, CD45RA, CD27 and a live/dead dye were sorted on a BD Aria II into four subsets by CD45RA and CD27. Blood came from a few healthy volunteers, each fractionated into CD4 and CD8 T cells and then into four differentiation subsets. Roughly 120 ml of peripheral blood was collected from each donor, and PBMC were isolated by Ficoll-Paque PLUS density-gradient centrifugation. The sorted cells were lysed in RLT buffer, after which RNA was extracted using a Qiagen RNeasy kit and kept at -80 degrees C.

The data stem from a study of naive and memory T cell subsets (dated by TCRdb to about 2017). General notes on the study: Sorted naive and memory T cell subsets from peripheral blood were analyzed in the study using a UMI-based, open-source pipeline for TCR alpha and beta sequencing. Complete agreement was observed between the functional CMV T cell responses and the IgG serology results. RNA was DNase-treated and reverse transcribed with TCR constant-region primers, mostly using SuperScript III.

The library was prepared using UMI-ligation and nested PCR. The beta constant-region primer was an equimolar mix of two oligonucleotides covering both TRBC1 and TRBC2. The ligated cDNA went through four rounds of PCR with nested alpha and beta constant-region primers together with the SP2 primer. A single-stranded oligonucleotide carrying the SP2 primer and a 12-nucleotide UMI was ligated to the 3' end of the cDNA by T4 RNA ligase 1. The ligation reaction was incubated at 16°C for about 20-24 hours. PCR2 was usually performed as a SYBR Green qPCR and halted at a preset threshold so that over-amplification would not occur. Agencourt AMPure XP magnetic beads were used for all purifications after the first. Libraries were quantified by Qubit and checked on a TapeStation, where a main peak was expected near 650 bp. The pooled libraries were sequenced on an Illumina MiSeq using v2 2x251 paired-end kits, which usually yielded roughly 1-2.2 million reads per sample. Each sample library was pooled at 4 nM, and roughly 4.5-7.5% PhiX was included to improve cluster recognition. The paper's data handling went like this. Using tag matching that tolerated one base-pair mismatch, Decombinator assigned V and J genes to FASTQ reads that had been processed by Demultiplexor. Collapsinator relied on UMIs to fix sequencing errors as well as frequency errors caused by PCR heterogeneity. CDR3Translator translated TCRs and extracted CDR3s from the conserved cysteine to the FGXG phenylalanine, flagging non-productive sequences. Gini, Shannon entropy and inverse Simpson indices were calculated on repertoires that had been subsampled to equal numbers of UMI-defined TCRs. Power-law fits to clonotype abundance distributions were performed by maximum likelihood within the linear range. When run on a single naive CD8 sample, MIGEC and the pipeline yielded similar UMI counts, similar unique TCR numbers and similar clonal distributions. In one analysis, naive TCRs that were also found in any memory subset of the same donor were excluded from the naive repertoire. Repertoires were searched for approximately 7,000 CMV-associated CDR3 sequences compiled from VDJdb and a published dataset. TCRdb passed the public sequencing reads through fastp at Q25 and MiXCR, retaining productive beta sequences. Each entry merges the rows of one CDR3 protein and shows their most common DNA and genes. TCRdb's processing, not the authors', yielded these V and J calls. The sample table contains over 130,000 distinct CDR3 sequences; only one count was recorded for 15% to 20% of them. The ten biggest clones cover about 0.57% of the sample.

The full study reports these points: The repertoire findings for the naive and memory subsets could not be validated against a ground truth, as none was available. In both CD4 and CD8 cells, a rise in Gini index and a fall in Shannon and inverse Simpson diversity were observed from naive through CM, EM and EMRA. TCR abundance followed a power law with an exponent that was different for naive and memory subsets but consistent across the three individuals. RNA-based TCR counts may be affected by expression changes linked to T cell activation and differentiation. A few larger clonotypes were present in naive repertoires, particularly the CD8 repertoires, and these clonotypes were possibly memory cells re-expressing CD45RA. Clonotypes were defined as single alpha or beta chain sequences, not paired alpha/beta receptors. After error correction, only a single occurrence was seen for over 95% of naive TCR sequences, so much steeper abundance distributions were produced than in memory subsets.

The sequence is built from TRBV11-2 and TRBJ2-1, with the identity of the D gene unclear. The TCR was taken from a human donor in good health. The sequenced material came from naive CD8+ T cells from blood. Reading the label with the study, this specimen's cell subset or site is: naive T cells, CD45RA high CD27+. CDR3 reads: CASSWADREQFF. Read as DNA, the sequence is TGTGCCAGCAGCTGGGCTGATCGGGAGCAGTTCTTC.